This TCR beta chain appears in the sequencing data of a study of response to subunit inactivated influenza vaccine. Findings and limits, study-wide: Authors suggested seasonal influenza vaccinations each recruit few new T cells.

The trim removed 4 bases at V and 1 base at J, leaving 14 bases unmatched. Per germline, CDR1 MNHEY and CDR2 SVGEGT. CDR3 length: 18 residues. Using its own MiXCR run on the RT-PCR reads, TCRdb lists one record per CDR3 protein. The table includes over 400,000 distinct CDR3 sequences, roughly 11% detected once. This clonotype occurred a few times. Its specificity is not known. This TCR derives from a middle-aged man who received an inactivated influenza vaccine. The rearrangement links TRBV6-2 or TRBV6-3 to TRBJ2-5; TRBD2 aligns across 8 bases. Sequenced material: PBMCs from blood, taken about 6 weeks after vaccination. The CDR3 here is CASSSPTILAESQETQYF. In DNA form, the CDR3 reads TGTGCCAGCAGTTCTCCAACTATACTAGCGGAAAGCCAAGAGACCCAGTACTTC.